This T cell receptor (beta chain) was sequenced for a study of response to subunit inactivated influenza vaccine. Broader study findings: New T cells are recruited in small numbers by each seasonal influenza vaccination, according to the authors' suggestion.

Germline V gives CDR1 DFQATT, CDR2 SNEGSKA (reference sequence). V was cut by 4 bases and J by 0 bases, with 10 bases left in between. The CDR3 loop spans 13 amino acids. Concerning this clonotype: What it recognizes is unknown.

TCRdb ran MiXCR on the RT-PCR reads and lists one entry per CDR3 protein. This table has 500,000 to 600,000 distinct CDR3 sequences, less than 15% appearing once. The chain uses TRBV20-1 and TRBJ2-7, with D possibly matching TRBD2 (7 bases). The sequencing here drew on PBMCs from blood, taken 11 to 12 days after vaccination. This clonotype was sampled from a man aged 50 to 60 who received an inactivated influenza vaccine. DNA for the CDR3: TGCAGTGCTAATGGGGGGGCCTCCTACGAGCAGTACTTC. It yields the protein CSANGGASYEQYF.